This record concerns one TCR beta chain sequence. This specimen belongs to a study of tumor-infiltrating lymphocytes in oesophageal squamous cell carcinoma. Germline values: CDR1 SGHVS, CDR2 FNYEAQ. The CDR3 length is 14 residues. TCRdb called the PCR reads again in MiXCR, with one record for every CDR3 protein. This sample has about 17,000 distinct CDR3 sequences, with around 45% found just once. The sequencing sample was made of normal esophageal tissue next to the tumor. The clonotype was recovered from a female donor with esophageal squamous cell carcinoma. V usage is TRBV7-6 and J usage is TRBJ2-5; D gene uncertain. TRBJ2-4 explains the end of the DNA better; the J call may be wrong. CDR3 amino acids: CASSPGLPLGIQYF. CDR3 in DNA: TGTGCCAGCAGCCCGGGTTTGCCTTTGGGCATTCAGTACTTC.